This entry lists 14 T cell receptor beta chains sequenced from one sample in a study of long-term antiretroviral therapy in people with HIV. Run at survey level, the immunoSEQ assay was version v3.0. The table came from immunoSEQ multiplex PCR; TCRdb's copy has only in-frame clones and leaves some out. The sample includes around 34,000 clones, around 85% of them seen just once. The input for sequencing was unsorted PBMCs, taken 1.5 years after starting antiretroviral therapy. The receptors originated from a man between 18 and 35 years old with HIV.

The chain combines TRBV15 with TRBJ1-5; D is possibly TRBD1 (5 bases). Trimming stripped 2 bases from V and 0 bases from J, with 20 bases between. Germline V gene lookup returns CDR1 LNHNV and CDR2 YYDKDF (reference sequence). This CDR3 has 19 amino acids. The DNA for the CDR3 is TGTGCCACCAGCAGAACCGGGGGTACGCTCATCTATAGCAATCAGCCCCAGCATTTT. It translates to CATSRTGGTLIYSNQPQHF.

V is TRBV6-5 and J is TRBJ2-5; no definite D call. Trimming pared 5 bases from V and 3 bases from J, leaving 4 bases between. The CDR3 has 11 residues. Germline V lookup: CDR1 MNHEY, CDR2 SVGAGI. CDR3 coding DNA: TGTGCCAGCAGTCCAAAAGAGACCCAGTACTTC. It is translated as CASSPKETQYF.

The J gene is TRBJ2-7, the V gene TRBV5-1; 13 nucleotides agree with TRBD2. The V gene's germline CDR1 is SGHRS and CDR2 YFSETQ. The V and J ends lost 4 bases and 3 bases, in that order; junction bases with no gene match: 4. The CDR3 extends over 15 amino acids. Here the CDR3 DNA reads TGCGCCAGCAGCCCGGGACTAGCGGGGATCTACGAGCAGTACTTC. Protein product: CASSPGLAGIYEQYF.

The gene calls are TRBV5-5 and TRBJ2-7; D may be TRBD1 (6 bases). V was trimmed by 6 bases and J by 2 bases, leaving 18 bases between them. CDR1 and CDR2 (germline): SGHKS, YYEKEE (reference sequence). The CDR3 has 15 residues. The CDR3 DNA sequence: TGTGCCAGCATGCTTAGGACAGCAAGAACCTACGAGCAGTACTTC. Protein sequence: CASMLRTARTYEQYF.

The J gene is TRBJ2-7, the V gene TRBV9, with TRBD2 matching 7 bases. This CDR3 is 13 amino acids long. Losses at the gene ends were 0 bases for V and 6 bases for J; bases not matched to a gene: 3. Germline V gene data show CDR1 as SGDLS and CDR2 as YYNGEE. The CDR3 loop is CASSVDASGEQYF. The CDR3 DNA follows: TGTGCCAGCAGCGTAGATGCTAGCGGCGAGCAGTACTTC.

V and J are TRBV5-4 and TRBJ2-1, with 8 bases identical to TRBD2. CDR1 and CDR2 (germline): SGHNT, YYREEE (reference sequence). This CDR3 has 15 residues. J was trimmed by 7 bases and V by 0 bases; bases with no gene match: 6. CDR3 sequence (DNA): TGTGCCAGCAGCTTGGCCGGGACTAGGGGTAATGAGCAGTTCTTC. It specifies CASSLAGTRGNEQFF. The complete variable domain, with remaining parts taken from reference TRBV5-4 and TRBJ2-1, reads ETGVTQSPTHLIKTRGQQVTLRCSSQSGHNTVSWYQQALGQGPQFIFQYYREEENGRGNFPPRFSGLQFPNYSSELNVNALELDDSALYLCASSLAGTRGNEQFFGPGTRLTVL.

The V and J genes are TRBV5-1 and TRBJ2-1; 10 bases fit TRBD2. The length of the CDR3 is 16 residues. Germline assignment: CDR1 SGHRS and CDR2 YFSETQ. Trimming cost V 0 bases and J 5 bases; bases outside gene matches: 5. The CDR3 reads CASSLAGLAGDNEQFF. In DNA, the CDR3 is TGCGCCAGCAGCTTGGCAGGGCTAGCGGGGGACAATGAGCAGTTCTTC.

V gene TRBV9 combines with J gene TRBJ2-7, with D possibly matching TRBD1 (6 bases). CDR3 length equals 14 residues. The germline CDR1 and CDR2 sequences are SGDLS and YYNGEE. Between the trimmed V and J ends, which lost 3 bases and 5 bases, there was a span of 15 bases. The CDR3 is CASSGGGRVDEQYF. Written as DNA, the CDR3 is TGTGCCAGCAGCGGAGGGGGACGGGTCGACGAGCAGTACTTC.

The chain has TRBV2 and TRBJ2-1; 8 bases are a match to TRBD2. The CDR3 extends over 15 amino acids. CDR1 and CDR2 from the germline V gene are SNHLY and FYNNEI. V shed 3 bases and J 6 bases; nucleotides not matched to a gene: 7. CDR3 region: CASSEASGSSNEQFF. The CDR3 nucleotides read TGTGCCAGCAGTGAGGCGAGCGGGAGTAGCAATGAGCAGTTCTTC.

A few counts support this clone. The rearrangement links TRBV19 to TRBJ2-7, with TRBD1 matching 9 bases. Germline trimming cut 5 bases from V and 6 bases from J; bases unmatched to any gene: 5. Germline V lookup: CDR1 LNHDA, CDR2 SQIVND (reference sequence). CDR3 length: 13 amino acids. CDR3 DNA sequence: TGTGCCAGTAGTGCGGGACAGGGATTCGAGCAGTACTTC. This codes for CASSAGQGFEQYF. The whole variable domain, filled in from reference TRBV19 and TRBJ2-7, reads DGGITQSPKYLFRKEGQNVTLSCEQNLNHDAMYWYRQDPGQGLRLIYYSQIVNDFQKGDIAEGYSVSREKKESFPLTVTSAQKNPTAFYLCASSAGQGFEQYFGPGTRLTVT.

The CDR3 reads CASTGQGAYEQYF. CDR3 sequence (DNA): TGTGCCAGCACCGGACAGGGGGCTTACGAGCAGTACTTC. V usage is TRBV27 and J usage is TRBJ2-7; TRBD1 aligns across 11 bases. Trimming took 7 bases from V and 4 from J; bases not matched to a gene: 3. Germline-derived CDR1 and CDR2 are MNHEY and SMNVEV (reference sequence). This CDR3 comprises 13 residues.

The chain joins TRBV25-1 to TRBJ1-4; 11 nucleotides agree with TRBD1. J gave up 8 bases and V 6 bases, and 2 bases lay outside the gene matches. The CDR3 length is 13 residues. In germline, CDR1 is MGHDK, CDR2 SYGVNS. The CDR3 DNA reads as TGTGCCAGCAGGGGACAGGGGGTCGAAAAACTGTTTTTT. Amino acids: CASRGQGVEKLFF.

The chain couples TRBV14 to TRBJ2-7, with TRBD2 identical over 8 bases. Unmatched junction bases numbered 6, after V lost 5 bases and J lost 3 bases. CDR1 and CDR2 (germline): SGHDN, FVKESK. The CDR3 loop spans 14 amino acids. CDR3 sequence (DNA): TGTGCCAGCAGCTCAAGCGGGAGAGTCTACGAGCAGTACTTC. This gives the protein CASSSSGRVYEQYF.

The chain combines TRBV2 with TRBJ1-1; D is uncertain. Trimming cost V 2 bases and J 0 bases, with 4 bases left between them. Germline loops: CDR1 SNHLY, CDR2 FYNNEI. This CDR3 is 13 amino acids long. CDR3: CASSESVNTEAFF. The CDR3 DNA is TGTGCCAGCAGTGAATCCGTGAACACTGAAGCTTTCTTT.